The 27 T cell receptor beta chains given below trace back to one sample, sequenced in a study of T-cell reconstitution after alpha-beta-depleted transplantation in children. Preparation of the TCRbeta library used unique molecular identifiers. TCRdb re-called the PCR reads through MiXCR, storing one row per CDR3 protein. This sample has 200,000 to 250,000 distinct CDR3 sequences, with approximately 8% found just once. The sequences come from PBMCs, mostly from graft donor cells, collected 180 days after TCRalphabeta/CD19-depleted stem cell transplant. The receptor source for this set is a male patient between 5 and 17 years old who had a stem cell transplant for acute lymphoblastic leukemia, so the T cells may come from the graft donor.

This clonotype was observed at least ten times. The chain joins TRBV24-1 to TRBJ1-6, with 7 bases identical to TRBD1. V lost 5 bases and J lost 9; bases outside the gene matches: 3. CDR1 is KGHDR and CDR2 is SFDVKD in the germline V gene. The CDR3 spans 13 residues. The CDR3 bases are TGTGCCACCAGTGCCCGACAGGGTTCACCCCTCCACTTT. This gives the protein CATSARQGSPLHF.

The chain combines TRBV6-2 or TRBV6-3 with TRBJ2-1, with 7 bases identical to TRBD2. Germline V CDR1 and CDR2: MNHEY, SVGEGT. Germline trimming cut 4 bases from V and 5 bases from J; bases unmatched to any gene: 14. CDR3 length: 17 amino acids. CDR3 region: CASSSTPGGSSDNEQFF. The CDR3 DNA reads TGTGCCAGCAGTTCCACTCCGGGGGGTAGTAGCGACAATGAGCAGTTCTTC.

This clonotype was detected ten times or more. The CDR3 coding sequence is TGCGCCACTACCGACAGGGATGGCAATCAGCCCCAGCATTTT. Amino acids: CATTDRDGNQPQHF. The chain has TRBV5-1 and TRBJ1-5, with TRBD1 matching over 7 bases. V was pared by 9 bases and J by 2 bases, with 8 bases of the junction left unmatched. From germline, CDR1 is SGHRS and CDR2 YFSETQ. This CDR3 has 14 amino acids.

This clonotype came up many times. This sequence joins TRBV5-1 and TRBJ2-2; D is perhaps TRBD1 (6 bases). The CDR3 is 17 amino acids. The V and J ends lost 0 bases and 4 bases respectively, with 16 bases between them. Per the germline V gene, CDR1 is SGHRS and CDR2 is YFSETQ. The CDR3 DNA reads TGCGCCAGCAGCTTGGCCACAGGGCCCTCGGGCACCGGGGAGCTGTTTTTT. Protein sequence: CASSLATGPSGTGELFF.

This clonotype was picked up many times. The V gene is TRBV7-2, the J gene TRBJ2-1; D may be TRBD2 (6 bases). The germline V gene has CDR1 SGHTA and CDR2 FQGNSA. The germline V and J ends were trimmed by 0 bases and 7 bases, with 31 bases remaining between them. The CDR3 runs 21 residues. CDR3 loop: CASSLAVLGRKPQVTQNEQFF. CDR3 DNA sequence: TGTGCCAGCAGCTTAGCTGTATTGGGGAGGAAGCCCCAAGTAACCCAGAATGAGCAGTTCTTC.

This clonotype was seen many times. This chain links TRBV12-3 or TRBV12-4 with TRBJ2-7; D possibly uses TRBD1 or TRBD2 (6 bases each). Trimming removed 2 bases at V and 2 bases at J, with 13 bases between. The CDR3 contains 15 residues. CDR3 sequence: CASSLRRDTAYEQYF. The CDR3, as DNA: TGTGCCAGCAGTTTAAGGCGGGACACAGCCTACGAGCAGTACTTC.

This clonotype was seen repeatedly, ten times or more. V gene TRBV27 combines with J gene TRBJ2-7, with TRBD2 matching 11 bases. This CDR3 comprises 15 residues. The V gene's germline CDR1 is MNHEY and CDR2 SMNVEV (reference sequence). The V gene end was trimmed by 5 bases and the J gene end by 2 bases; junction bases not matched to a gene: 5. CDR3 in amino acids: CASSMTSGNPYEQYF. CDR3 bases: TGTGCCAGCAGTATGACTAGCGGGAACCCCTACGAGCAGTACTTC.

This clonotype has a count of ten or more. The chain joins TRBV20-1 to TRBJ2-7; D could derive from TRBD1 or TRBD2 (6 bases each). The V gene lost 3 bases and the J gene lost 2 bases, with 17 bases spanning the gap. The CDR3 contains 15 residues. Per the germline V gene, CDR1 is DFQATT and CDR2 is SNEGSKA (reference sequence). The CDR3 sequence: CSASPQVGGPYEQYF. The CDR3 bases are TGCAGTGCTAGCCCTCAAGTGGGGGGCCCCTACGAGCAGTACTTC.

This clonotype was recorded at least ten times. V usage is TRBV5-1 and J usage is TRBJ1-3; D unclear. The CDR3 sequence is 14 residues long. The germline V and J ends were trimmed by 3 bases and 0 bases, with 7 bases remaining between them. Germline values: CDR1 SGHRS, CDR2 YFSETQ. CDR3 coding DNA: TGCGCCAGCAGCTCACTGGGCTCTGGAAACACCATATATTTT. Its translation: CASSSLGSGNTIYF.

This clonotype has at least ten counts. J is TRBJ1-2 and V is TRBV6-1; 7 nucleotides align to TRBD1. With 6 bases clipped from V and 4 bases from J, the junction kept 11 bases outside the gene matches. CDR3 length equals 15 residues. The germline gives CDR1 MNHNS, CDR2 SASEGT. The CDR3: CASRKGDSYFYGYTF. CDR3 nucleotides: TGTGCCAGCAGAAAGGGGGACAGTTACTTCTATGGCTACACCTTC.

The table lists this clonotype with many counts. The gene calls are TRBV9 and TRBJ2-4; 8 bases fit TRBD1. The CDR3 contains 18 residues. From germline, CDR1 is SGDLS and CDR2 YYNGEE. J lost 0 bases, V lost 3 bases, and 11 bases had no gene match. The CDR3 DNA reads as TGTGCCAGCAGCGAGGGGAGACAGGGGAGGTTAGCCAAAAACATTCAGTACTTC. This codes for CASSEGRQGRLAKNIQYF.

The J gene is TRBJ1-1, the V gene TRBV5-1, with D possibly being TRBD1 (5 bases). Deletions cut 2 bases from V and 5 bases from J, with 10 bases between. Germline V lookup: CDR1 SGHRS, CDR2 YFSETQ. This CDR3 region has 13 residues. CDR3 nucleotides: TGCGCCAGCAGCTTCCGAAGGGGAACTGAAGCTTTCTTT. Its translation: CASSFRRGTEAFF. The full variable domain, its missing parts supplied by reference TRBV5-1 and TRBJ1-1, is KAGVTQTPRYLIKTRGQQVTLSCSPISGHRSVSWYQQTPGQGLQFLFEYFSETQRNKGNFPGRFSGRQFSNSRSEMNVSTLELGDSALYLCASSFRRGTEAFFGQGTRLTVV.

This clonotype has at least ten counts. The chain joins TRBV6-5 to TRBJ1-2; 7 positions match TRBD1. The CDR3 extends over 15 amino acids. After removal of 4 bases from V and 0 bases from J, the junction contained 5 bases not matched to a gene. Germline assignment: CDR1 MNHEY and CDR2 SVGAGI. The CDR3 here is CASSSHRGANYGYTF. For the CDR3, the DNA is TGTGCCAGCAGTTCCCACAGGGGAGCTAACTATGGCTACACCTTC.

The rearrangement uses TRBV5-6 and TRBJ2-7, with no clear D. This CDR3 contains 14 residues. Germline-derived CDR1 and CDR2 are SGHDT and YYEEEE. V dropped 1 base and J dropped 6 bases, with 14 bases sitting between them. CDR3 nucleotide sequence: TGTGCCAGCAGCTTGTGGGGAAATCGGTTCGAGCAGTACTTC. Translating it yields CASSLWGNRFEQYF.

This clonotype was seen ten or more times. The CDR3 loop reads CASRARVAYEQYF. DNA of the CDR3: TGTGCCAGCAGGGCCCGCGTTGCCTACGAGCAGTACTTC. The chain combines TRBV27 with TRBJ2-7; D uncertain. This CDR3 spans 13 amino acids. V lost 6 bases and J 2 bases, leaving 11 bases between the germline ends. Looked up from germline, CDR1 is MNHEY and CDR2 is SMNVEV (reference sequence).

This clonotype was found a few times. This chain uses TRBV3-1 with TRBJ2-7, with 8 bases fitting TRBD1. The V segment lost 6 bases and the J segment 5 bases; nucleotides outside the gene matches: 9. CDR3 size: 14 residues. Germline CDR1 is LGHDT and CDR2 is YNNKEL (reference sequence). Here the CDR3 reads CASSLQGVPHEQYF. As DNA, the CDR3 is TGTGCCAGCAGTTTACAGGGGGTTCCCCACGAGCAGTACTTC.

This clonotype occurred many times. The chain uses TRBV7-2 and TRBJ1-1; maybe TRBD1 (5 bases). V was clipped by 2 bases and J by 3 bases, with 13 bases between them. This CDR3 has 15 amino acids. The germline gives CDR1 SGHTA, CDR2 FQGNSA. CDR3 region: CASSLITQGYTEAFF. The CDR3 DNA follows: TGTGCCAGCAGCTTAATCACGCAGGGCTACACTGAAGCTTTCTTT.

This clonotype was seen at least ten times. The CDR3 sequence is CASSSPDRVHEQYF. The CDR3 nucleotides are TGTGCCAGCAGCTCCCCGGACAGGGTCCACGAGCAGTACTTC. V and J are TRBV7-9 and TRBJ2-7; 8 bases map to TRBD1. Trimming at V came to 4 bases and at J to 5 bases, leaving 7 bases not matched to a gene. This CDR3 has 14 amino acids. CDR1 is SEHNR, CDR2 FQNEAQ, per germline (reference sequence).

There are many counts of this clonotype. The chain carries TRBV5-1 and TRBJ1-1; TRBD1 is a possible D gene (5 bases). The germline V and J ends were trimmed by 2 bases and 4 bases, with 12 bases remaining between them. Germline CDR1 and CDR2: SGHRS and YFSETQ. The CDR3 has 14 amino acids. CDR3 nucleotide sequence: TGCGCCAGCAGCTTCAGGGCCCAGGGCACTGAAGCTTTCTTT. This translates into CASSFRAQGTEAFF.

With regard to this clonotype: This may be a read error: a much more frequent sequence differs by one nucleotide. This rearrangement joins TRBV12-3 or TRBV12-4 to TRBJ1-4; D unclear. Trimming removed 4 bases at V and 0 bases at J, with 6 bases between. CDR3 length: 14 amino acids. CDR3 amino acids: CASSSSPTNEKLFF. CDR3 nucleotides: TGTGCCAGCAGTTCGAGCCCAACTAATGAAAAACTGTTTTTT.

This clonotype was recorded many times. V usage is TRBV15 and J usage is TRBJ2-3; D ambiguous. The V gene's germline CDR1 is LNHNV and CDR2 YYDKDF (reference sequence). The V and J ends lost 0 bases and 4 bases respectively, with 8 bases between them. There are 14 residues in the CDR3. The CDR3 DNA follows: TGTGCCACCAGCAGAGATAAGGCGGCAGATACGCAGTATTTT. This translates into CATSRDKAADTQYF.

The chain couples TRBV10-3 to TRBJ2-7; D could derive from TRBD1 or TRBD2 (5 bases each). Trimming removed 10 bases at V and 2 bases at J, with 9 bases between. The CDR3 is made up of 11 amino acids. Germline CDR1 and CDR2: ENHRY and SYGVKD. The CDR3: CATGAAYEQYF. Here the CDR3 DNA reads TGTGCCACCGGGGCCGCCTACGAGCAGTACTTC.

Notes on this clonotype: This may be a read error: a much more frequent sequence differs by one nucleotide. The chain uses TRBV5-1 and TRBJ2-7; D remains unclear. Per the germline V gene, CDR1 is SGHRS and CDR2 is YFSETQ. The CDR3 is made up of 12 amino acids. Between the trimmed V and J ends, which lost 3 bases and 10 bases, there was a span of 14 bases. CDR3 in amino acids: CASSSPGGDQYF. For the CDR3, the DNA is TGCGCCAGCAGCTCCCCTGGTGGCGACCAGTACTTC.

With regard to this clonotype: This may stem from a read error, because a much larger clone lies one nucleotide away. This rearrangement joins TRBV5-5 to TRBJ2-3; TRBD1 aligns across 8 bases. Per the germline V gene, CDR1 is SGHKS and CDR2 is YYEKEE (reference sequence). The CDR3 is 14 amino acids. The CDR3 DNA reads as TGTGCCAGCCGCCGACAGGGGATCACAGATATGCAGTATTTT. Its protein product is CASRRQGITDMQYF.

This clonotype was detected ten times or more. The chain employs TRBV12-3 or TRBV12-4 and TRBJ2-7, with D possibly matching TRBD2 (6 bases). The CDR3 has 13 amino acids. The ends were cut back, 6 bases at V and 0 bases at J, with 9 bases in the middle. The CDR3 spells CASRPTSSYEQYF. DNA for the CDR3: TGTGCCAGCAGACCGACTAGCTCCTACGAGCAGTACTTC.

This clonotype was observed at least ten times. The chain links TRBV13 to TRBJ2-5; no clear D. The CDR3 length is 13 residues. Germline V lookup: CDR1 PRHDT, CDR2 FYEKMQ (reference sequence). V was pared by 4 bases and J by 0 bases, with 6 bases between. CDR3: CASSSDYQETQYF. For the CDR3, the DNA is TGTGCCAGCAGCTCCGACTACCAAGAGACCCAGTACTTC.

This clonotype showed up many times. V and J are TRBV12-3 or TRBV12-4 and TRBJ2-7; D unclear. This CDR3 region has 12 residues. V was trimmed by 5 bases and J by 7 bases, leaving 12 bases between them. The CDR3 DNA follows: TGTGCCAGCAGTCCTTACAGTAGGGAGCAGTACTTC. This encodes CASSPYSREQYF.